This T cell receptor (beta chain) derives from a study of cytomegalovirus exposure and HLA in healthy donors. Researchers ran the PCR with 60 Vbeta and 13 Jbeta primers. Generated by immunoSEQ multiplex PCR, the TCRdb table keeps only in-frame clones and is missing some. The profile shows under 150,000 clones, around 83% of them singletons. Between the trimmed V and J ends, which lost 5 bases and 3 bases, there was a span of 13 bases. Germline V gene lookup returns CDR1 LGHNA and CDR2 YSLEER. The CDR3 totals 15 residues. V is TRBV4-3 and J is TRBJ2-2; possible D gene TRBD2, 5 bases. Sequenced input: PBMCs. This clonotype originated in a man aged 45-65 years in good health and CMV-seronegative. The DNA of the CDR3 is TGCGCCAGCAGCTGGGCGCGGGTCGACACCGGGGAGCTGTTTTTT. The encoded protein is CASSWARVDTGELFF.